These 17 T cell receptor beta chains were all obtained from the same sample, sequenced in a study of memory CD4+ T cells and cytomegalovirus serostatus. The sort gate was single viable CD3+CD4+CD8-CD45RO+ cells for memory CD4+ T cells. The assay was immunoSEQ multiplex PCR, and TCRdb's table has in-frame clones only and misses some. Among some 30,000 clones listed, around 74% were seen once. Source material: memory CD4+ T cells from blood. These TCRs come from an adult in good health and CMV-seronegative. Some clones in this sample may be carry-over from other donors' samples.

The chain employs TRBV9 and TRBJ1-1; 8 bases fit TRBD1. The junction had 10 bases not matched to a gene; V was cut back by 3 bases and J by 6 bases. The CDR3 sequence is 15 residues long. Germline-derived CDR1 and CDR2 are SGDLS and YYNGEE. CDR3 DNA: TGTGCCAGCAGCGGTACAGGGGGACGGATCTCTGAAGCTTTCTTT. Translation: CASSGTGGRISEAFF.

This CDR3 reads CASSLGTRGGNYNEQFF. The CDR3 DNA is TGCGCCAGCAGCTTGGGGACAAGAGGGGGAAATTACAATGAGCAGTTCTTC. V and J are TRBV5-1 and TRBJ2-1, with a tentative D call TRBD1 (6 bases). V was clipped by 0 bases and J by 4 bases, with 17 bases between them. Germline CDR1 is SGHRS and CDR2 is YFSETQ. The CDR3 covers 17 residues.

The chain recombines TRBV9 with TRBJ2-5, with 9 bases matching TRBD2. Germline assignment: CDR1 SGDLS and CDR2 YYNGEE. Trimming removed 4 bases from V and 4 bases from J; junction bases left unmatched: 8. The CDR3 contains 15 residues. This CDR3 is CASSPSGGIRETQYF. In nucleotides, the CDR3 is TGTGCCAGCAGCCCCAGCGGGGGGATTCGAGAGACCCAGTACTTC.

The CDR3 bases are TGTGCCAGCAGCGTAAGGGGGGAATCTGGAAACACCATATATTTT. The encoded protein is CASSVRGESGNTIYF. The rearrangement joins TRBV9 to TRBJ1-3, with D possibly TRBD1 on 6 matching bases. The V end lost 1 base, the J end lost 1 base, and 9 bases lay between the germline ends. CDR1 SGDLS and CDR2 YYNGEE come from the germline V gene. The CDR3 length is 15 residues.

J is TRBJ1-2 and V is TRBV29-1; TRBD1 matches 10 bases. With 8 bases clipped from V and 1 base from J, the junction kept 10 bases outside the gene matches. This CDR3 has 15 amino acids. Looked up from germline, CDR1 is SQVTM and CDR2 is ANQGSEA. For the CDR3, the DNA is TGCAGCATAAGGGGACAGGGGCTCAGTAACTATGGCTACACCTTC. Translating gives CSIRGQGLSNYGYTF.

The chain combines TRBV21-1 with TRBJ1-1; the D call of TRBD1 is as the table states it, not checked on the DNA. TRBV21-1 is a known pseudogene. The CDR3 runs 15 residues. In DNA form, the CDR3 reads TGTGCCAGCAGCAAAGTGGAGGGGGCTTGGACTGAAGCTTTCTTT. As protein: CASSKVEGAWTEAFF.

The gene calls are TRBV6-5 and TRBJ1-5; D unresolved. V lost 6 bases, J lost 4 bases, and 16 bases lay in between. Germline V CDR1 and CDR2: MNHEY, SVGAGI. This CDR3 has 15 residues. The CDR3 region is CASRPSSGQNQPQHF. The CDR3 DNA follows: TGTGCCAGCAGGCCCTCCTCCGGGCAGAATCAGCCCCAGCATTTT.

In DNA form, the CDR3 reads TGCGCCAGCAGCTCAGGGCCTGGTGGGCAGTACTTC. It codes for CASSSGPGGQYF. The J gene is TRBJ2-7, the V gene TRBV5-1; maybe TRBD1 (5 bases). Germline V gene data show CDR1 as SGHRS and CDR2 as YFSETQ. The CDR3 has 12 amino acids. Deletions cut 3 bases from V and 9 bases from J, with 13 bases between.

This clone was detected only a few times. This chain uses TRBV6-1 with TRBJ2-2; no reliable D call. Trimming removed 6 bases at V and 0 bases at J, with 8 bases between. CDR1 is MNHNS, CDR2 SASEGT, per germline. The CDR3 totals 14 residues. CDR3 nucleotides: TGTGCCAGCAGCGCCAACGCGAACACCGGGGAGCTGTTTTTT. This encodes CASSANANTGELFF.

The chain links TRBV5-1 to TRBJ1-1; D unresolved. The CDR3 is 14 amino acids. Trimming took 2 bases from V and 1 from J, leaving 9 bases between them. Germline CDR1 is SGHRS and CDR2 is YFSETQ. In nucleotides, the CDR3 is TGCGCCAGCAGCTTCACAGTACCGAACACTGAAGCTTTCTTT. Amino acids: CASSFTVPNTEAFF.

The V gene is TRBV6-1, the J gene TRBJ1-2; D gene ambiguous. The germline CDR1 and CDR2 sequences are MNHNS and SASEGT. V was trimmed by 2 bases and J by 2 bases, leaving 9 bases between them. This CDR3 spans 14 amino acids. The CDR3 nucleotides read TGTGCCAGCAGTGAAAATGAGTCGAACTATGGCTACACCTTC. This translates into CASSENESNYGYTF.

The chain employs TRBV10-3 and TRBJ1-5; a weak D match, TRBD1 (5 bases). The germline V and J ends were trimmed by 7 bases and 6 bases, with 16 bases remaining between them. CDR3 length equals 14 residues. Germline values: CDR1 ENHRY, CDR2 SYGVKD. For the CDR3, the DNA is TGTGCCATCAAAGGGGCAGGTTCGGGTCAGCCCCAGCATTTT. Its translation is CAIKGAGSGQPQHF.

The chain recombines TRBV19 with TRBJ1-2, with 8 positions matching TRBD1. The CDR3 loop spans 15 amino acids. Germline CDR1 is LNHDA and CDR2 is SQIVND (reference sequence). V gave up 7 bases and J gave up 0 bases; unmatched junction bases: 7. CDR3 region: CASNPDRAANYGYTF. The CDR3 nucleotides are TGTGCCAGTAATCCGGACAGGGCAGCTAACTATGGCTACACCTTC.

This clone appeared once. J is TRBJ1-3 and V is TRBV5-1; D gene uncertain. This CDR3 spans 15 amino acids. CDR1 is SGHRS, CDR2 YFSETQ, per germline. Trimming pared 0 bases from V and 4 bases from J, leaving 11 bases between. CDR3 sequence (DNA): TGCGCCAGCAGCTTGGCTGGGTCGGAAGGAAACACCATATATTTT. As protein: CASSLAGSEGNTIYF.

The V call is TRBV27, the J call TRBJ1-4; perhaps TRBD1 as D (5 bases). The CDR3 is 15 amino acids. The V gene lost 8 bases and the J gene lost 1 base, with 14 bases spanning the gap. Germline lookup yields CDR1 MNHEY and CDR2 SMNVEV (reference sequence). The CDR3 is CASGLLGGTNEKLFF. The CDR3 DNA is TGTGCCAGCGGCCTCCTCGGGGGAACTAATGAAAAACTGTTTTTT.

The V call is TRBV11-3, the J call TRBJ1-2; TRBD1 is a possible D gene (5 bases). The V gene's germline CDR1 is SGHNT and CDR2 YENEEA. Trimming removed 0 bases at V and 8 bases at J, with 10 bases between. There are 13 residues in the CDR3. CDR3 residues: CASSLERGRGYTF. In nucleotides, the CDR3 is TGTGCCAGCAGCTTAGAGAGGGGACGGGGCTACACCTTC.

The chain joins TRBV2 to TRBJ1-1; D gene ambiguous. There are 12 residues in the CDR3. Germline CDR1 reads SNHLY; CDR2 reads FYNNEI. The V gene lost 2 bases and the J gene lost 6 bases, with 7 bases spanning the gap. CDR3 sequence reads: CASSENRAEAFF. The CDR3 DNA reads as TGTGCCAGCAGTGAAAATAGGGCTGAAGCTTTCTTT. Supplemented by reference TRBV2 and TRBJ1-1, the full variable domain reads EPEVTQTPSHQVTQMGQEVILRCVPISNHLYFYWYRQILGQKVEFLVSFYNNEISEKSEIFDDQFSVERPDGSNFTLKIRSTKLEDSAMYFCASSENRAEAFFGQGTRLTVV.